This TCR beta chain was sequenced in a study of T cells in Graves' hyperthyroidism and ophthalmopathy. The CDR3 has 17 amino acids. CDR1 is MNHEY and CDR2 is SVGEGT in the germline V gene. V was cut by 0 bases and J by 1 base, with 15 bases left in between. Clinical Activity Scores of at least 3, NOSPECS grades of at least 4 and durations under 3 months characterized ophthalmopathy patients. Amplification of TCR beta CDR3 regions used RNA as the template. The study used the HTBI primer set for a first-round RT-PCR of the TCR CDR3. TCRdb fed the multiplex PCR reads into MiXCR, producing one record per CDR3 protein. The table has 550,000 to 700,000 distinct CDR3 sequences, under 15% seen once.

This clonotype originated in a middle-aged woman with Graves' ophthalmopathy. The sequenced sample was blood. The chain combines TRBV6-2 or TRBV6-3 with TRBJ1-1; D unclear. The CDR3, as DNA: TGTGCCAGCAGTTACTCTTTTCCCCACTTGGGGAACACTGAAGCTTTCTTT. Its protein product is CASSYSFPHLGNTEAFF.